This entry lists 18 T cell receptor beta chains sequenced from one sample in a study of T-cell memory formation after mild COVID-19. MiXCR was run by TCRdb on the 5' RACE reads, yielding one entry per CDR3 protein. Here the sample spans about 400,000 distinct CDR3 sequences, 23% being singletons. Material: PBMCs or a T cell subset sorted from them (not recorded which). The receptor source for this set is an adult woman who had mild COVID-19 (a few samples of this study predate the infection). Cell type and time point are not known.

This clonotype has at least ten counts. The J gene is TRBJ1-3, the V gene TRBV7-9; TRBD1 is a possible D gene (5 bases). The ends were cut back, 0 bases at V and 7 bases at J, with 13 bases in the middle. The CDR3 runs to 15 residues. The germline gives CDR1 SEHNR, CDR2 FQNEAQ (reference sequence). DNA for the CDR3: TGTGCCAGCAGCTTAGCGGGACTGCTGGGGAACACCATATATTTT. Protein product: CASSLAGLLGNTIYF.

Only a few counts were recorded for this clonotype. This chain uses TRBV12-3 or TRBV12-4 with TRBJ2-5; the D call may be TRBD1 or TRBD2 (5 bases each). This CDR3 spans 14 amino acids. V shed 7 bases and J shed 1 base, with 13 bases lying between them. The CDR3 nucleotides are TGTGCCAGCACCTCCGGGACCCCCCAAGAGACCCAGTACTTC. Encoded protein: CASTSGTPQETQYF.

The table lists this clonotype with a few counts. The genes are TRBV7-9 and TRBJ2-1; D uncertain. The V gene lost 6 bases and the J gene lost 5 bases, with 8 bases spanning the gap. Germline V gene data show CDR1 as SEHNR and CDR2 as FQNEAQ (reference sequence). CDR3 length: 12 residues. The CDR3 reads CASSTAHNEQFF. The CDR3 coding sequence is TGTGCCAGCAGTACAGCCCACAATGAGCAGTTCTTC.

The V gene is TRBV5-1, the J gene TRBJ2-1; D unresolved. V was trimmed by 4 bases and J by 8 bases, leaving 19 bases between them. This CDR3 comprises 15 residues. Germline V gives CDR1 SGHRS, CDR2 YFSETQ. CDR3 in amino acids: CASSRHVRPGYEQFF. The DNA of the CDR3 is TGCGCCAGCAGCCGACACGTACGCCCCGGGTATGAGCAGTTCTTC. Full variable domain (outside the CDR3, taken from reference TRBV5-1 and TRBJ2-1): KAGVTQTPRYLIKTRGQQVTLSCSPISGHRSVSWYQQTPGQGLQFLFEYFSETQRNKGNFPGRFSGRQFSNSRSEMNVSTLELGDSALYLCASSRHVRPGYEQFFGPGTRLTVL.

This clonotype was detected many times. V and J are TRBV5-1 and TRBJ2-5; D might be TRBD2 (6 bases). Trimming removed 3 bases at V and 5 bases at J, with 11 bases between. This CDR3 contains 13 residues. Germline loops: CDR1 SGHRS, CDR2 YFSETQ. In DNA, the CDR3 is TGCGCCAGCAGCTCACCAGGAGGGGAGACCCAGTACTTC. It yields the protein CASSSPGGETQYF.

This clonotype was counted only a few times. J is TRBJ1-1 and V is TRBV7-3, with D perhaps matching TRBD1 (6 bases). The V and J ends lost 5 bases and 1 base respectively, with 11 bases between them. The CDR3 is 14 residues long. Looked up from germline, CDR1 is SGHTA and CDR2 is FQGTGA. CDR3 nucleotides: TGTGCCAGCAGCCGAGACAGGACGAACACTGAAGCTTTCTTT. The encoded protein is CASSRDRTNTEAFF.

This chain connects TRBV18 to TRBJ2-4; no reliable D call. This CDR3 region has 14 residues. The V end lost 4 bases, the J end lost 9 bases, and 16 bases lay between the germline ends. The germline gives CDR1 KGHSH, CDR2 LQKENI. CDR3 DNA: TGTGCCAGCTCACTACAAGGGTCAAACGGCATTCAGTACTTC. It translates to CASSLQGSNGIQYF.

The rearrangement links TRBV6-6 to TRBJ2-7; D may be TRBD1 or TRBD2 (5 bases each). Germline assignment: CDR1 MNHNY and CDR2 SVGAGI (reference sequence). The CDR3 has 14 residues. Trimming stripped 0 bases from V and 4 bases from J, with 10 bases between. The CDR3 DNA reads TGTGCCAGCAGTTACTCTCTCGAGGGGTACGAGCAGTACTTC. Encoded protein: CASSYSLEGYEQYF.

This clonotype was observed a few times. The J gene is TRBJ2-3, the V gene TRBV5-4; 8 nucleotides line up with TRBD2. CDR3 length: 16 residues. Per the germline V gene, CDR1 is SGHNT and CDR2 is YYREEE (reference sequence). Trimming at V came to 4 bases and at J to 2 bases, leaving 9 bases not matched to a gene. The CDR3 DNA sequence: TGTGCCAGCAGCAAAAGCGGGGGAGAACCCACAGATACGCAGTATTTT. Protein product: CASSKSGGEPTDTQYF.

This chain's CDR3 is CASSLPGFNYGYTF. DNA of the CDR3: TGTGCCAGCAGCCTACCGGGCTTCAACTATGGCTACACCTTC. V gene TRBV3-1 combines with J gene TRBJ1-2; D remains ambiguous. In germline, CDR1 is LGHDT, CDR2 YNNKEL (reference sequence). The CDR3 is 14 residues long. V lost 4 bases and J lost 2, with 11 bases in between.

This clonotype has a handful of counts. V is TRBV7-8 and J is TRBJ1-2; D ambiguous. This CDR3 has 16 residues. V was clipped by 4 bases and J by 3 bases, with 18 bases between them. Germline lookup yields CDR1 SGHVS and CDR2 FQNEAQ. CDR3 nucleotides: TGTGCCAGCAGCTACCCCCCCCGTGGTGTAGACTATGGCTACACCTTC. Its protein product is CASSYPPRGVDYGYTF. The full variable domain, rest sourced from reference TRBV7-8 and TRBJ1-2, is GAGVSQSPRYKVAKRGQDVALRCDPISGHVSLFWYQQALGQGPEFLTYFQNEAQLDKSGLPSDRFFAERPEGSVSTLKIQRTQQEDSAVYLCASSYPPRGVDYGYTFGSGTRLTVV.

This clonotype was detected only a few times. CDR3 sequence (DNA): TGTGCCAGCAGCTTAGATTTGGGCCGGCGGGGGGACACTGAAGCTTTCTTT. Translation: CASSLDLGRRGDTEAFF. The rearrangement uses TRBV11-2 and TRBJ1-1; D possibly corresponds to TRBD1 (5 bases). Germline V CDR1 and CDR2: SGHAT, FQNNGV. The CDR3 has 17 residues. V gave up 0 bases and J gave up 3 bases, with 17 bases separating them. Filled out from reference TRBV11-2 and TRBJ1-1, the complete variable domain reads EAGVAQSPRYKIIEKRQSVAFWCNPISGHATLYWYQQILGQGPKLLIQFQNNGVVDDSQLPKDRFSAERLKGVDSTLKIQPAKLEDSAVYLCASSLDLGRRGDTEAFFGQGTRLTVV.

This clonotype was counted only a few times. This chain uses TRBV6-5 with TRBJ1-1, with D hard to call. The CDR3 runs 14 residues. Germline-derived CDR1 and CDR2 are MNHEY and SVGAGI. The V end lost 0 bases, the J end lost 1 base, and 6 bases lay between the germline ends. The CDR3 nucleotides read TGTGCCAGCAGTTACTCGACCGAGAACACTGAAGCTTTCTTT. This encodes CASSYSTENTEAFF.

This rearrangement joins TRBV15 to TRBJ2-7, with 10 positions matching TRBD1. The V gene end was trimmed by 3 bases and the J gene end by 3 bases; junction bases not matched to a gene: 8. Germline values: CDR1 LNHNV, CDR2 YYDKDF (reference sequence). The CDR3 length is 16 residues. The CDR3 region is CATSRDRDRGHYEQYF. The CDR3 DNA reads as TGTGCCACCAGCAGGGACCGGGACAGGGGTCACTACGAGCAGTACTTC.

This clonotype turned up a few times. This chain joins TRBV15 and TRBJ2-3; 11 nucleotides agree with TRBD2. CDR1 is LNHNV and CDR2 is YYDKDF in the germline V gene (reference sequence). Unmatched junction bases numbered 5, after V lost 5 bases and J lost 1 base. The CDR3 covers 16 residues. The CDR3 protein is CATSAGTSGGTDTQYF. The DNA of the CDR3 is TGTGCCACCAGCGCAGGGACTAGCGGAGGCACAGATACGCAGTATTTT. The full variable domain, its missing parts supplied by reference TRBV15 and TRBJ2-3, is DAMVIQNPRYQVTQFGKPVTLSCSQTLNHNVMYWYQQKSSQAPKLLFHYYDKDFNNEADTPDNFQSRRPNTSFCFLDIRSPGLGDTAMYLCATSAGTSGGTDTQYFGPGTRLTVL.

This clonotype was seen only once. The rearrangement links TRBV20-1 to TRBJ1-5; no reliable D call. The CDR3 runs 11 residues. Germline V lookup: CDR1 DFQATT, CDR2 SNEGSKA (reference sequence). The DNA of the CDR3 is TGCAACCAGGATAGCAATCAGCCCCAGCATTTT. This encodes CNQDSNQPQHF.

This rearrangement joins TRBV25-1 to TRBJ2-4; D perhaps matches TRBD1 (6 bases). The CDR3 covers 15 residues. In germline, CDR1 is MGHDK, CDR2 SYGVNS. Trimming stripped 3 bases from V and 0 bases from J, with 9 bases between. The CDR3 loop is CASSDRQVAKNIQYF. CDR3 nucleotides: TGTGCCAGCAGTGATCGACAGGTAGCCAAAAACATTCAGTACTTC.

This chain uses TRBV4-3 with TRBJ1-1; D gene ambiguous. Germline values: CDR1 LGHNA, CDR2 YSLEER. The CDR3 consists of 14 residues. Trimming removed 0 bases at V and 5 bases at J, with 10 bases between. The CDR3 protein is CASSQESRETEAFF. The DNA for the CDR3 is TGCGCCAGCAGCCAAGAGAGTAGGGAGACTGAAGCTTTCTTT.